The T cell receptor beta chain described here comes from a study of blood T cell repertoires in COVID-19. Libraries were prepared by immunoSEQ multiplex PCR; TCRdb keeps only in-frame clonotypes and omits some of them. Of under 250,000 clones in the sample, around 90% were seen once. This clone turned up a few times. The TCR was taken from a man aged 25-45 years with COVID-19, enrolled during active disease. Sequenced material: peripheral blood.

The DNA of the CDR3 is TGTGCCAGCAGGGGGACAGGGCTAGGGAATGAGCAGTTCTTC. Translation: CASRGTGLGNEQFF. This rearrangement joins TRBV7-9 to TRBJ2-1, with TRBD1 identical over 9 bases. Germline values: CDR1 SEHNR, CDR2 FQNEAQ (reference sequence). V trimming: 6 bases; J trimming: 7 bases; junction bases outside the gene matches: 7. The CDR3 has 14 amino acids.